This passage covers 4 T cell receptor beta chains from one sample sequenced in a study of neoadjuvant anti-PD-1 for oral cavity cancer. Time point of the sample: after neoadjuvant nivolumab, at surgical resection. Profiled with immunoSEQ multiplex PCR; TCRdb holds only in-frame clones, not every one. The data contain around 1,300 clones, roughly 49% of them singletons. Material: tumor tissue, obtained after nivolumab (anti-PD-1) treatment. All receptors come from a person between 35 and 79 years old with oral cavity squamous cell carcinoma.

The gene calls are TRBV9 and TRBJ2-3; possibly TRBD2 for D (6 bases). Germline V CDR1 and CDR2: SGDLS, YYNGEE. Trimming left V 4 bases short and J 3 bases short, with 18 bases between. The CDR3 has 16 amino acids. CDR3 DNA sequence: TGTGCCAGCAGCTTCCTTCCGGGAGATATTACAGATACGCAGTATTTT. Amino acid sequence: CASSFLPGDITDTQYF.

In its sample, this clone was seen a few times. The rearrangement uses TRBV7-6 and TRBJ1-5, with D unresolved. V was trimmed by 1 base and J by 0 bases, leaving 7 bases between them. Germline values: CDR1 SGHVS, CDR2 FNYEAQ. This CDR3 region has 15 residues. The CDR3 nucleotides are TGTGCCAGCAGCTTAGACGGTTATAGCAATCAGCCCCAGCATTTT. Protein sequence: CASSLDGYSNQPQHF.

This clone came up a few times. This sequence joins TRBV27 and TRBJ2-3; D may be TRBD1 (7 bases). CDR3 length equals 14 residues. Germline assignment: CDR1 MNHEY and CDR2 SMNVEV (reference sequence). V lost 3 bases to trimming and J lost 5 bases, with 12 bases between them. CDR3 loop: CASSLSQGGDTQYF. CDR3 nucleotide sequence: TGTGCCAGCAGTTTGAGCCAGGGGGGAGATACGCAGTATTTT.

V and J are TRBV5-1 and TRBJ2-3; the D gene is possibly TRBD1 (5 bases). Germline V gene lookup returns CDR1 SGHRS and CDR2 YFSETQ. The CDR3 length is 16 residues. V was shortened by 0 bases and J by 0 bases, with 11 bases between the two germline ends. Here the CDR3 DNA reads TGCGCCAGCAGCTTGGGCGCAGGGTCTAGCACAGATACGCAGTATTTT. Translation: CASSLGAGSSTDTQYF.